This is a list of T cell receptor beta chains from one sample in a study of T-cell reconstitution after alpha-beta-depleted transplantation in children. One entry per CDR3 protein results from TCRdb running MiXCR on the PCR reads. The table lists approximately 980,000 distinct CDR3 sequences, under 30% of them singletons. The specimen comprised PBMCs, mostly from graft donor cells, sampled 360 days after TCRalphabeta/CD19-depleted stem cell transplant. These receptors came from a boy in the first two years of life who had a stem cell transplant for SCID, so the T cells may come from the graft donor. The CDR3 runs from the conserved cysteine through the conserved F or W. A D gene is named only where the DNA matches it firmly. Not every row has a clone size; where given, it reads once, few, many or a size class.

j_gene	v_gene	abundance	d_gene	len	CDR3nt	CDR3aa
TRBJ2-1	TRBV10-3	few	TRBD1	15	TGTGCCATCAGTGAGTCGGGACAGGGAGTGGGTGAGCAGTTCTTC	CAISESGQGVGEQFF
TRBJ2-2	TRBV11-2	NA	NA	16	TGTGCCAGCAGCTATCCGATCACAGGAGACACCGGGGAGCTGTTTTTT	CASSYPITGDTGELFF
TRBJ1-2	TRBV12-3/TRBV12-4	NA	NA	14	TGTGCCAGCAGTTTACTTCCAGGGGCAGGAGGCTACACCTTC	CASSLLPGAGGYTF
TRBJ1-5	TRBV12-3/TRBV12-4	once	NA	14	TGTGCCAGCAGGATAAACAGGGCGAATCAGCCCCAGCATTTT	CASRINRANQPQHF
TRBJ1-3	TRBV30	NA	NA	14	TGTGCCTGGATTGGCGGGGACTCTGGAAACACCATATATTTT	CAWIGGDSGNTIYF
TRBJ1-1	TRBV12-3/TRBV12-4	NA	TRBD1	15	TGTGCCAGCAGTTTAATCCGGGACAGGGTGAATGAAGCTTTCTTT	CASSLIRDRVNEAFF
TRBJ2-3	TRBV27	NA	NA	17	TGTGCCAGCAGTTTATCGCCCTCAGGGGGGGGGACAGATACGCAGTATTTT	CASSLSPSGGGTDTQYF
TRBJ2-5	TRBV12-3/TRBV12-4	NA	NA	15	TGTGCCAGCAGTCCCCGACAAGGGAGACAAGAGACCCAGTACTTC	CASSPRQGRQETQYF
TRBJ1-1	TRBV10-2	few	NA	15	TGCGCCAGCAGAAGATCCGGGACCGGGCCTTATGAAGCTTTCTTT	CASRRSGTGPYEAFF
TRBJ1-1	TRBV6-2/TRBV6-3	few	NA	15	TGTGCCAGCAGTTACAGGGGATTTGGCGACACTGAAGCTTTCTTT	CASSYRGFGDTEAFF
TRBJ1-1	TRBV20-1	NA	NA	13	TGCAGTGCTAGAGATCTTTGGAACACTGAAGCTTTCTTT	CSARDLWNTEAFF
TRBJ1-1	TRBV20-1	NA	NA	14	TGCAGTTGTGGACAGAAAATGATGAACACTGAAGCTTTCTTT	CSCGQKMMNTEAFF
TRBJ2-3	TRBV20-1	few	TRBD2	15	TGCAGTGCCGAAAGGGCTAGCGGGGGCACAGATACGCAGTATTTT	CSAERASGGTDTQYF
TRBJ2-3	TRBV5-1	NA	TRBD1	19	TGCGCCAGCAGCTTGGTGTCCCAGGGGGCAATGCCAAGGTCGGATACGCAGTATTTT	CASSLVSQGAMPRSDTQYF
TRBJ1-2	TRBV15	NA	TRBD1	15	TGTGCCACCAGCGGCGCCGGGACAGGGGACTATGGCTACACCTTC	CATSGAGTGDYGYTF
TRBJ1-4	TRBV15	NA	NA	15	TGTGCCACCAGCAGAGATACACGGGCTAATGAAAAACTGTTTTTT	CATSRDTRANEKLFF
TRBJ2-3	TRBV20-1	few	TRBD1	15	TGCAGTGCGCTACAGGGGCGCCTTAGCACAGATACGCAGTATTTT	CSALQGRLSTDTQYF
TRBJ2-3	TRBV9	few	NA	13	TGTGCCAGCAGCGTAGGGGTGTCAGATACGCAGTATTTT	CASSVGVSDTQYF
TRBJ1-2	TRBV10-3	NA	NA	11	TGTGCCTTCCAAGGGCTCTCTGGCTACACCTTC	CAFQGLSGYTF
TRBJ2-5	TRBV6-2/TRBV6-3	NA	NA	17	TGTGCCAGCGGCTATCTGGGCTCAGCGGGCGCCGGGGAGACCCAGTACTTC	CASGYLGSAGAGETQYF
TRBJ2-1	TRBV4-2	many	NA	16	TGTGCCAGCAGCCAAGATCAGAAGAGAGGGTCGCATGAGCAGTTCTTC	CASSQDQKRGSHEQFF
TRBJ2-1	TRBV12-3/TRBV12-4	many	TRBD2	15	TGTGCCAGCAGCCCCGGACTAGCGGGGGTCAATGAGCAGTTCTTC	CASSPGLAGVNEQFF
TRBJ2-7	TRBV6-5	many	TRBD2	15	TGTGCCAGCAGTCACGGGGCTAGCGGCTCCTACGAGCAGTACTTC	CASSHGASGSYEQYF
TRBJ2-1	TRBV20-1	few	TRBD2	15	TGCAGTGCCGCCGGGACTAGCGGGGGGGCGGCTGAGCAGTTCTTC	CSAAGTSGGAAEQFF
TRBJ2-3	TRBV10-3	NA	TRBD1	14	TGTGCCATCAGCCTGGGACAGACCACAGATACGCAGTATTTT	CAISLGQTTDTQYF
TRBJ2-3	TRBV7-6	few	TRBD2	15	TGTGCCAGCAGCTTTACTAGCGGGGCAACCGATACGCAGTATTTT	CASSFTSGATDTQYF
TRBJ1-1	TRBV6-5	NA	NA	15	TGTGCCAGCAGTTACGAGGTTGACATGAACACTGAAGCTTTCTTT	CASSYEVDMNTEAFF
TRBJ2-4	TRBV7-2	NA	NA	17	TGTGCCAGCAGCTTAGCGGGGACCGCGCTAGCCAAAAACATTCAGTACTTC	CASSLAGTALAKNIQYF
TRBJ2-1	TRBV15	many	NA	15	TGTGCCACCAGCAACCCAGGGAAAGTTTCCCATGAGCAGTTCTTC	CATSNPGKVSHEQFF
TRBJ1-1	TRBV4-3	NA	NA	13	TGCGCCAGCAGCCATAGCCCGAACACTGAAGCTTTCTTT	CASSHSPNTEAFF
TRBJ2-2	TRBV6-2/TRBV6-3	NA	NA	15	TGTGCCAGCAGTATACAGGGTCCGGGGACCGGGGAGCTGTTTTTT	CASSIQGPGTGELFF
TRBJ2-1	TRBV4-1	NA	NA	15	TGCGCCAGCAGCCCCCAGGGTGGAGTGAGGAATGAGCAGTTCTTC	CASSPQGGVRNEQFF
TRBJ2-2	TRBV12-3/TRBV12-4	NA	TRBD2	14	TGTGCCAGCAATCCGGGAGGTCACCCCGGGGAGCTGTTTTTT	CASNPGGHPGELFF
TRBJ2-5	TRBV10-3	NA	TRBD1	16	TGTGCCATCAGTGAGGGGACAGGGGAATGGTGGGAGACCCAGTACTTC	CAISEGTGEWWETQYF
TRBJ1-2	TRBV20-1	NA	NA	10	TGCAGTGCCCCCGGGGGTGGCTACACCTTC	CSAPGGGYTF
TRBJ2-7	TRBV5-1	few	TRBD1	17	TGCGCCAGCAGGGGGGGGACAGGGAGGAGTGATGGATACGAGCAGTACTTC	CASRGGTGRSDGYEQYF
TRBJ2-5	TRBV2	once	NA	19	TGTGCCAGCAGCGAACTTACGACGGACTCCAAACCGGGACAAGAGACCCAGTACTTC	CASSELTTDSKPGQETQYF
TRBJ1-1	TRBV12-3/TRBV12-4	few	TRBD1	15	TGTGCCAGCAGTGAACGGACAGGTCGGAACACTGAAGCTTTCTTT	CASSERTGRNTEAFF
TRBJ2-1	TRBV5-1	many	NA	15	TGCGCCAGCAGCTTGCGATTTAAGGGACAAGGAGAGCAGTTCTTC	CASSLRFKGQGEQFF
TRBJ2-1	TRBV6-1	many	TRBD2	14	TGTGCCAGCAGTGAAATGGGAGGGAATCATGAGCAGTTCTTC	CASSEMGGNHEQFF
TRBJ2-5	TRBV12-3/TRBV12-4	few	TRBD2	14	TGTGCCAGCACTAACTGGTGGGGAGGGGAGACCCAGTACTTC	CASTNWWGGETQYF
TRBJ2-5	TRBV11-2	NA	NA	15	TGTGCCAGCAGCTTAGATCATCGGGTCCAAGAGACCCAGTACTTC	CASSLDHRVQETQYF
TRBJ2-3	TRBV6-5	few	TRBD1	16	TGTGCCAGCAGTAACCAGGGACAGGTGATCACAGATACGCAGTATTTT	CASSNQGQVITDTQYF
TRBJ2-3	TRBV6-1	few	TRBD2	16	TGTGCCAGCAGCGCCACTAGCGGGGGTATCGTAGATACGCAGTATTTT	CASSATSGGIVDTQYF
TRBJ2-1	TRBV12-3/TRBV12-4	few	NA	14	TGTGCCAGCAGTCCCGGACAGAAGAACAATGAGCAGTTCTTC	CASSPGQKNNEQFF
TRBJ2-4	TRBV5-4	NA	NA	15	TGTGCCAGCAGCTTGGATCTAGCGAGGGGAAACATTCAGTACTTC	CASSLDLARGNIQYF
TRBJ2-7	TRBV5-4	NA	TRBD1	14	TGTGCCAGCGGGACAGGGGCAAGCTCCTACGAGCAGTACTTC	CASGTGASSYEQYF
TRBJ2-5	TRBV3-1	NA	TRBD2	18	TGTGCCAGCAGCCAAGTCGGAGCGGGGGGTTCCGGATTAGAGACCCAGTACTTC	CASSQVGAGGSGLETQYF
TRBJ2-4	TRBV4-1	NA	TRBD1	14	TGCGCCAGCAGCCAAGGGACAGGGTGGGACATTCAGTACTTC	CASSQGTGWDIQYF
TRBJ2-1	TRBV29-1	NA	NA	17	TGCAGCGTTGAAGATGGGACAACGATCCGGGTCTGCAATGAGCAGTTCTTC	CSVEDGTTIRVCNEQFF
TRBJ2-1	TRBV28	few	NA	17	TGTGCCAGCAGTTTGGGGTTTGGTACTCCCTCCTACAATGAGCAGTTCTTC	CASSLGFGTPSYNEQFF
TRBJ2-5	TRBV5-5	once	NA	16	TGTGCCAGCAGCCTTGCGACCCACCGGGGCCAAGAGACCCAGTACTTC	CASSLATHRGQETQYF
TRBJ1-1	TRBV19	NA	NA	15	TGTGCCAGTAGGTCTTGGACTCCGGGACACACTGAAGCTTTCTTT	CASRSWTPGHTEAFF
TRBJ1-1	TRBV18	many	TRBD1	14	TGTGCCAGCAGCCCCGGACAGGGTCGGACTGAAGCTTTCTTT	CASSPGQGRTEAFF
TRBJ1-4	TRBV28	NA	TRBD1	13	TGTGCCAGCGCCGACAGGGAGGGTGAAAAACTGTTTTTT	CASADREGEKLFF
TRBJ1-4	TRBV21-1	NA	NA	14	TGTGCCAGCAGCAAAGGGACAGTGAATGAAAAACTGTTTTTT	CASSKGTVNEKLFF